This T cell receptor (beta chain) appears in the sequencing data of a study of Ad26.COV2.S vaccination and SARS-CoV-2 variants. Study-wide points: Measurements of TCR breadth and depth may have given underestimates of the total T cell responses. Reported findings describe substantial breadth in spike-specific CD8+ and CD4+ T cell responses following vaccination. With respect to non-spike TCR breadth, vaccine and placebo recipients were similar.

This CDR3 contains 14 residues. The V gene's germline CDR1 is KGHSH and CDR2 LQKENI. Between the trimmed V and J ends, which lost 3 bases and 4 bases, there was a span of 12 bases. Regarding this clone: Its antigen is currently unknown.

The assay was immunoSEQ multiplex PCR, and TCRdb's table has in-frame clones only and misses some. The sample has roughly 180,000 clones, around nine tenths seen once; the top ten hold 5.5% to 6%. The specimen comprised peripheral blood, sampled after recovery from COVID-19. The rearrangement links TRBV18 to TRBJ1-1; a weak D match, TRBD1 (5 bases). The TCR was taken from a human donor who had recovered from COVID-19. CDR3 sequence: CASSPQGRITEAFF. CDR3 coding DNA: TGTGCCAGCTCACCCCAGGGAAGAATCACTGAAGCTTTCTTT. Full variable domain (rest looked up from reference TRBV18 and TRBJ1-1): NAGVMQNPRHLVRRRGQEARLRCSPMKGHSHVYWYRQLPEEGLKFMVYLQKENIIDESGMPKERFSAEFPKEGPSILRIQQVVRGDSAAYFCASSPQGRITEAFFGQGTRLTVV.